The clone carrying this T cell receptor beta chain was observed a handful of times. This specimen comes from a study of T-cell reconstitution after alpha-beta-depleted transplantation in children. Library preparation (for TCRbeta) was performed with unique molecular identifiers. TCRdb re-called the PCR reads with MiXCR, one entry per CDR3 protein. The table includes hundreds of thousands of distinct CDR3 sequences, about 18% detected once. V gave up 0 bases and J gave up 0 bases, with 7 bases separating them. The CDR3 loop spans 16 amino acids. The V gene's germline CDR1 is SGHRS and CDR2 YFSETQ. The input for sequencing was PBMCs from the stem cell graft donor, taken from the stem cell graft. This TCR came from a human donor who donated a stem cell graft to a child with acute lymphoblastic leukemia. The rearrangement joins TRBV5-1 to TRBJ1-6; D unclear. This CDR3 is CASSLGSSSYNSPLHF. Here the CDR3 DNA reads TGCGCCAGCAGCTTGGGCAGCAGCTCCTATAATTCACCCCTCCACTTT. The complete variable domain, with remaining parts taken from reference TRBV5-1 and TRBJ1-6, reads KAGVTQTPRYLIKTRGQQVTLSCSPISGHRSVSWYQQTPGQGLQFLFEYFSETQRNKGNFPGRFSGRQFSNSRSEMNVSTLELGDSALYLCASSLGSSSYNSPLHFGNGTRLTVT.